The 13 T cell receptor beta chains below were found in one sample sequenced in a study of CD8 T cells in Susac syndrome (dated 2019 in TCRdb). The library was generated by the immunoSEQ multiplex PCR assay. RNA was extracted with the RNeasy kit and roughly 0.45 to 1 ug was reverse transcribed using random hexamers. The public reads were quality trimmed at Q25 with fastp and then assembled into clones with MiXCR by TCRdb, keeping productive beta chains. CDR3 protein sequences are deduplicated, and each keeps its most common genes and DNA. The table for this sample lists 70,000 or so distinct CDR3 sequences; over 90% of them were counted only once. About 0.25% of the sample goes to the ten largest clones. Material: CD8+ T cells from PBMCs. The receptors originated from a human donor in good health.

This sequence joins TRBV19 and TRBJ2-1, with 9 bases lining up with TRBD1. Trimming took 5 bases from V and 3 from J; bases not matched to a gene: 5. The CDR3 is 15 residues long. In germline, CDR1 is LNHDA, CDR2 SQIVND (reference sequence). CDR3 region: CASSPGQGNYNEQFF. The CDR3 DNA reads as TGTGCCAGTAGTCCGGGACAGGGAAACTACAATGAGCAGTTCTTC.

The chain joins TRBV2 to TRBJ2-5; 9 nucleotides align to TRBD2. Germline V gives CDR1 SNHLY, CDR2 FYNNEI. The V and J ends lost 4 bases and 5 bases, in that order; junction bases with no gene match: 14. The CDR3 spans 17 residues. CDR3 protein: CASSGIAGALGLETQYF. CDR3 DNA: TGTGCCAGCAGTGGAATAGCGGGGGCCCTCGGCCTGGAGACCCAGTACTTC.

In this sample, this clonotype turned up once. This chain joins TRBV27 and TRBJ2-1; weak D call: TRBD1 (6 bases). The CDR3 length is 11 residues. V was cut by 8 bases and J by 6 bases, with 8 bases left in between. CDR1 is MNHEY, CDR2 SMNVEV, per germline (reference sequence). CDR3 loop: CASARGNEQFF. In nucleotides, the CDR3 is TGTGCCAGCGCCAGGGGCAATGAGCAGTTCTTC.

Written as DNA, the CDR3 is TGTGCCAGCAGCTTAGTGGGGACGGAGGGCGGCTACACCTTC. It codes for CASSLVGTEGGYTF. V usage is TRBV7-9 and J usage is TRBJ1-2; tentatively, D is TRBD1 (5 bases). This CDR3 is built from 14 residues. Deletions cut 1 base from V and 8 bases from J, with 14 bases between. Germline V lookup: CDR1 SEHNR, CDR2 FQNEAQ (reference sequence).

This chain links TRBV27 with TRBJ1-5; no firm D call. Between the trimmed V and J ends, which lost 2 bases and 4 bases, there was a span of 12 bases. CDR1 and CDR2 (germline): MNHEY, SMNVEV (reference sequence). CDR3 length equals 15 residues. The CDR3 nucleotides are TGTGCCAGCAGTTTAGGAGGGATTCCGAATCAGCCCCAGCATTTT. It encodes CASSLGGIPNQPQHF.

This chain connects TRBV7-9 to TRBJ1-2; perhaps TRBD1 as D (6 bases). The CDR3 runs to 12 residues. The ends were cut back, 4 bases at V and 8 bases at J, with 11 bases in the middle. Looked up from germline, CDR1 is SEHNR and CDR2 is FQNEAQ (reference sequence). The CDR3 loop is CASSSGVTGYTF. Written as DNA, the CDR3 is TGTGCCAGCAGCTCAGGGGTAACCGGCTACACCTTC.

The V gene is TRBV4-3, the J gene TRBJ1-5; D is unclear. The length of the CDR3 is 15 residues. CDR1 is LGHNA and CDR2 is YSLEER in the germline V gene. The germline V and J ends were trimmed by 0 bases and 4 bases, with 10 bases remaining between them. CDR3 in amino acids: CASSQDYSPNQPQHF. DNA for the CDR3: TGCGCCAGCAGCCAAGACTATTCACCTAATCAGCCCCAGCATTTT.

The chain has TRBV9 and TRBJ1-1; D call uncertain. This CDR3 region has 13 residues. Germline lookup yields CDR1 SGDLS and CDR2 YYNGEE. The V end was cut by 4 bases, the J end by 1 base, with 8 bases between. CDR3 in amino acids: CASSSFANTEAFF. CDR3 in DNA: TGTGCCAGCAGCTCCTTCGCGAACACTGAAGCTTTCTTT. Filled out from reference TRBV9 and TRBJ1-1, the complete variable domain reads DSGVTQTPKHLITATGQRVTLRCSPRSGDLSVYWYQQSLDQGLQFLIQYYNGEERAKGNILERFSAQQFPDLHSELNLSSLELGDSALYFCASSSFANTEAFFGQGTRLTVV.

The chain recombines TRBV7-9 with TRBJ2-7; D might be TRBD1 or TRBD2, each matching 7 bases. This CDR3 contains 13 residues. V lost 10 bases, J lost 2 bases, and 15 bases lay in between. Germline CDR1 SEHNR, CDR2 FQNEAQ (reference sequence). CDR3 nucleotides: TGTGCCACCCACAGGGGAGGGACCTACGAGCAGTACTTC. Translating it yields CATHRGGTYEQYF.

The chain uses TRBV10-3 and TRBJ2-3, with D possibly matching TRBD2 (7 bases). V lost 10 bases to trimming and J lost 4 bases, with 18 bases between them. This CDR3 contains 14 residues. Germline V lookup: CDR1 ENHRY, CDR2 SYGVKD. CDR3 sequence reads: CATRSGGNADTQYF. CDR3 in DNA: TGTGCCACGCGGTCGGGGGGCAACGCAGATACGCAGTATTTT.

This chain connects TRBV3-1 to TRBJ2-5; weak D call: TRBD2 (6 bases). Germline V gene lookup returns CDR1 LGHDT and CDR2 YNNKEL (reference sequence). Trimming shortened V by 4 bases and J by 7 bases, and 22 bases separated the two germline ends. There are 16 residues in the CDR3. The CDR3, as DNA: TGTGCCAGCAGCCTACCATCGGGACTCCGAACTGGGACCCAGTACTTC. Its protein is CASSLPSGLRTGTQYF.

This clonotype has more than one count but fewer than ten. The chain couples TRBV4-1 to TRBJ2-7; perhaps TRBD2 as D (6 bases). The V end was cut by 1 base, the J end by 7 bases, with 20 bases between. Germline values: CDR1 MGHRA, CDR2 YSYEKL. This CDR3 has 16 amino acids. The DNA for the CDR3 is TGCGCCAGCAGCCAAGTTCCTGGGGCAGGGACTGAAGAGCAGTACGTC. Translation: CASSQVPGAGTEEQYV.

This clonotype was picked up one time. The V call is TRBV27, the J call TRBJ2-5, with 8 positions matching TRBD1. Germline values: CDR1 MNHEY, CDR2 SMNVEV (reference sequence). The ends lost 4 bases at V and 4 bases at J; junction bases unmatched: 2. The CDR3 sequence is 13 residues long. The CDR3 protein is CASSWGQVETQYF. CDR3 bases: TGTGCCAGCAGTTGGGGACAGGTAGAGACCCAGTACTTC.